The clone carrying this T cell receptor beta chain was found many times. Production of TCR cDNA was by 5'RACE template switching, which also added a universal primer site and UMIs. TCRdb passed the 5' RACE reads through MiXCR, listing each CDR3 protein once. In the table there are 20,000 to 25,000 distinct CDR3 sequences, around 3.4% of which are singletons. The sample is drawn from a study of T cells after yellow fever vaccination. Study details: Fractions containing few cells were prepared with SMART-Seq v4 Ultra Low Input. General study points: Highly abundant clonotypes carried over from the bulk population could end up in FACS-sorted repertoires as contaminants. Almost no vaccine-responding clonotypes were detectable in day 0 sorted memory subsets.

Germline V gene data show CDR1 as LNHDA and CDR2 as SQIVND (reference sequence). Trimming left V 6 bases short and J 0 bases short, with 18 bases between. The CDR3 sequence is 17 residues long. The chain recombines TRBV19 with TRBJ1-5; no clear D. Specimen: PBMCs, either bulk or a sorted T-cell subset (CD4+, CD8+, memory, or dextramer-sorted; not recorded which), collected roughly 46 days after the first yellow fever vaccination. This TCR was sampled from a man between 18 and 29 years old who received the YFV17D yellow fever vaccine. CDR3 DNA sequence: TGTGCCAGTAGCCTAAGAGGAACAGCTCATAGCAATCAGCCCCAGCATTTT. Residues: CASSLRGTAHSNQPQHF.